One and the same sample provided the 27 T cell receptor beta chains below, sequenced in a study of long-term antiretroviral therapy in people with HIV. Version v3.0 of the immunoSEQ assay ran at survey level. The data were produced by immunoSEQ multiplex PCR, yet TCRdb's version contains in-frame clones alone and is incomplete. The repertoire holds about 14,000 clones, with about 84% as singletons. The sample was unsorted PBMCs, taken 1.8 years before starting antiretroviral therapy. The receptors shown here come from a woman aged 40 to 50 with HIV.

The rearrangement joins TRBV4-3 to TRBJ1-4; 7 bases line up with TRBD1. V trimming: 0 bases; J trimming: 3 bases; junction bases outside the gene matches: 7. The CDR3 is 17 amino acids. Per the germline V gene, CDR1 is LGHNA and CDR2 is YSLEER. CDR3 protein: CASSQDGGQFPNEKLFF. DNA of the CDR3: TGCGCCAGCAGCCAAGATGGGGGACAGTTCCCTAATGAAAAACTGTTTTTT.

The table lists this clone with a few counts. The V call is TRBV4-2, the J call TRBJ2-7; 11 nucleotides agree with TRBD2. The CDR3 contains 18 residues. Germline V gene sequence: CDR1 LGHNA, CDR2 YNFKEQ. The J segment lost 6 bases and the V segment lost 0 bases, leaving 13 bases of the junction unmatched. DNA for the CDR3: TGTGCCAGCAGCCAAGATAGGCTAGCGGGAGGCCAAGGGGTCGAGCAGTACTTC. Amino acid sequence: CASSQDRLAGGQGVEQYF.

J is TRBJ2-2 and V is TRBV19; 9 bases are a match to TRBD1. Germline V gives CDR1 LNHDA, CDR2 SQIVND (reference sequence). The CDR3 length is 15 residues. V trimming: 6 bases; J trimming: 5 bases; junction bases outside the gene matches: 7. DNA of the CDR3: TGTGCCAGTAGAATGGGACAGGGTGGGACCGGGGAGCTGTTTTTT. This sequence encodes CASRMGQGGTGELFF.

Here the CDR3 DNA reads TGTGCCAGCAGTTACGACGGGACAGTGAACACCGGGGAGCTGTTTTTT. Amino acids: CASSYDGTVNTGELFF. The gene calls are TRBV6-5 and TRBJ2-2, with 7 bases aligning to TRBD1. The CDR3 consists of 16 residues. Trimming removed 2 bases from V and 1 base from J; junction bases left unmatched: 4. Germline loops: CDR1 MNHEY, CDR2 SVGAGI.

The chain couples TRBV19 to TRBJ2-3; D possibly uses TRBD1 or TRBD2 (6 bases each). Germline CDR1 LNHDA, CDR2 SQIVND (reference sequence). There are 15 residues in the CDR3. V was trimmed by 7 bases and J by 2 bases, leaving 16 bases between them. The DNA of the CDR3 is TGTGCCAGTACCACGTCGGGGGCTACCACAGATACGCAGTATTTT. It codes for CASTTSGATTDTQYF.

This chain links TRBV18 with TRBJ2-5; D unclear. Germline V CDR1 and CDR2: KGHSH, LQKENI. Trimming took 8 bases from V and 5 from J, leaving 9 bases between them. This CDR3 has 11 amino acids. The CDR3 coding sequence is TGTGCCAGCCAAGGTGCGGAGACCCAGTACTTC. Encoded protein: CASQGAETQYF.

This sequence joins TRBV19 and TRBJ2-5; 9 nucleotides line up with TRBD1. Germline lookup yields CDR1 LNHDA and CDR2 SQIVND (reference sequence). This CDR3 is 15 amino acids long. The trim removed 6 bases at V and 3 bases at J, leaving 8 bases unmatched. CDR3 bases: TGTGCCAGTAGCCCGTGGGGACAGGGTGAAGAGACCCAGTACTTC. Translation: CASSPWGQGEETQYF.

The rearrangement joins TRBV27 to TRBJ2-1; weak D call: TRBD2 (5 bases). Germline V gene lookup returns CDR1 MNHEY and CDR2 SMNVEV (reference sequence). The V gene lost 0 bases and the J gene lost 1 base, with 22 bases spanning the gap. There are 20 residues in the CDR3. The CDR3 coding sequence is TGTGCCAGCAGTTTATCTCCCGCTTGGCGGATTAGCGAGTCCTACAATGAGCAGTTCTTC. This gives the protein CASSLSPAWRISESYNEQFF.

The chain is built from TRBV27 and TRBJ2-7, with 9 bases lining up with TRBD2. The CDR3 contains 13 residues. CDR1 MNHEY and CDR2 SMNVEV come from the germline V gene (reference sequence). The junction had 10 bases not matched to a gene; V was cut back by 3 bases and J by 13 bases. The CDR3 DNA reads TGTGCCAGCAGTTTTCAGTCTAGCGGGGTCCCTTACTTC. It is translated as CASSFQSSGVPYF.

J is TRBJ2-1 and V is TRBV28; D is unresolved. CDR3 length equals 11 residues. The V and J ends lost 4 bases and 7 bases respectively, with 5 bases between them. The germline gives CDR1 MDHEN, CDR2 SYDVKM. In DNA, the CDR3 is TGTGCCAGCAGTTGGATGAATGAGCAGTTCTTC. Its translation is CASSWMNEQFF.

The genes are TRBV25-1 and TRBJ2-7; 9 bases line up with TRBD1. V lost 3 bases and J lost 3; bases outside the gene matches: 6. CDR1 and CDR2 (germline): MGHDK, SYGVNS. The CDR3 has 15 amino acids. Here the CDR3 DNA reads TGTGCCAGCAGTGACCCGACGGGACAGGGCTACGAGCAGTACTTC. Translated: CASSDPTGQGYEQYF.

The chain couples TRBV5-4 to TRBJ2-1, with D perhaps TRBD1 or TRBD2 (5 bases each). V lost 0 bases, J lost 6 bases, and 7 bases lay in between. The CDR3 sequence is 13 residues long. The V gene's germline CDR1 is SGHNT and CDR2 YYREEE (reference sequence). The CDR3 region is CASSLDGTNEQFF. The CDR3 DNA is TGTGCCAGCAGCTTGGACGGGACCAATGAGCAGTTCTTC. The complete variable domain, with remaining parts taken from reference TRBV5-4 and TRBJ2-1, reads ETGVTQSPTHLIKTRGQQVTLRCSSQSGHNTVSWYQQALGQGPQFIFQYYREEENGRGNFPPRFSGLQFPNYSSELNVNALELDDSALYLCASSLDGTNEQFFGPGTRLTVL.

This clone was recorded only once. The rearrangement uses TRBV11-3 and TRBJ2-6; unclear D gene. The CDR3 length is 12 residues. From germline, CDR1 is SGHNT and CDR2 YENEEA. The V end was cut by 4 bases, the J end by 2 bases, with 0 bases between. The CDR3 spells CASSSGANVLTF. CDR3 sequence (DNA): TGTGCCAGCAGCTCTGGGGCCAACGTCCTGACTTTC.

The chain has TRBV2 and TRBJ1-2; a possible D gene is TRBD1 (6 bases). CDR1 and CDR2 (germline): SNHLY, FYNNEI. The CDR3 has 16 residues. The V and J ends lost 7 bases and 4 bases respectively, with 22 bases between them. DNA for the CDR3: TGTGCCAGCACGGGGGTTTGGGGACAAGGGACCTATGGCTACACCTTC. Its translation: CASTGVWGQGTYGYTF.

This clone was seen a few times. This chain uses TRBV6-5 with TRBJ1-2; TRBD1 is a possible D gene (5 bases). V lost 5 bases and J lost 5, with 12 bases in between. The CDR3 totals 13 residues. Germline lookup yields CDR1 MNHEY and CDR2 SVGAGI. The CDR3 is CASSAGTEYGYTF. DNA for the CDR3: TGTGCCAGCAGTGCCGGGACTGAATATGGCTACACCTTC.

The chain has TRBV5-6 and TRBJ2-7; 7 bases match TRBD1. The V and J ends lost 2 bases and 0 bases, in that order; junction bases with no gene match: 2. Germline-derived CDR1 and CDR2 are SGHDT and YYEEEE. The CDR3 length is 14 residues. CDR3 region: CASSLRDSSYEQYF. In DNA, the CDR3 is TGTGCCAGCAGCTTAAGGGACAGCTCCTACGAGCAGTACTTC.

V gene TRBV7-2 combines with J gene TRBJ2-1, with 11 bases aligning to TRBD2. The J segment lost 6 bases and the V segment lost 5 bases, leaving 6 bases of the junction unmatched. Germline V gives CDR1 SGHTA, CDR2 FQGNSA. This CDR3 comprises 15 residues. CDR3 sequence: CASSTGTSGVNEQFF. In DNA, the CDR3 is TGTGCCAGCAGCACCGGGACTAGCGGCGTCAATGAGCAGTTCTTC.

This clone occurred once. The chain links TRBV6-5 to TRBJ2-7, with TRBD2 matching over 9 bases. Germline CDR1 reads MNHEY; CDR2 reads SVGAGI. With V trimmed by 6 bases and J by 0 bases, 3 bases remained unmatched. CDR3 length: 14 residues. The CDR3 DNA follows: TGTGCCAGCAGCCAGACTAGCGGCTCCTACGAGCAGTACTTC. Encoded protein: CASSQTSGSYEQYF.

This chain joins TRBV7-9 and TRBJ2-7; 7 bases align to TRBD2. V shed 5 bases, J shed 6 bases, and the junction held 13 bases outside the gene matches. Germline V gene sequence: CDR1 SEHNR, CDR2 FQNEAQ (reference sequence). The CDR3 sequence is 15 residues long. In nucleotides, the CDR3 is TGTGCCAGCAGCGGGGGGGGAGGGACCCCCCCCGAGCAGTACTTC. Protein: CASSGGGGTPPEQYF.

V gene TRBV19 combines with J gene TRBJ1-5, with 8 bases matching TRBD1. J was trimmed by 0 bases and V by 5 bases; bases with no gene match: 6. The CDR3 spans 16 residues. In germline, CDR1 is LNHDA, CDR2 SQIVND (reference sequence). The CDR3: CASSLPTGVSNQPQHF. As DNA, the CDR3 is TGTGCCAGTAGTCTCCCGACAGGGGTTAGCAATCAGCCCCAGCATTTT.

This clone has a handful of counts. J is TRBJ1-5 and V is TRBV28; TRBD1 matches 9 bases. After removal of 3 bases from V and 0 bases from J, the junction contained 6 bases not matched to a gene. This CDR3 spans 17 amino acids. Germline V gene sequence: CDR1 MDHEN, CDR2 SYDVKM. In DNA form, the CDR3 reads TGTGCCAGCAGTTTCCTAGGACAGGGGATTAGCAATCAGCCCCAGCATTTT. This gives the protein CASSFLGQGISNQPQHF. The complete variable domain, with remaining parts taken from reference TRBV28 and TRBJ1-5, reads DVKVTQSSRYLVKRTGEKVFLECVQDMDHENMFWYRQDPGLGLRLIYFSYDVKMKEKGDIPEGYSVSREKKERFSLILESASTNQTSMYLCASSFLGQGISNQPQHFGDGTRLSIL.

The chain employs TRBV6-6 and TRBJ2-6, with TRBD1 matching 7 bases. The CDR3 length is 16 residues. Germline values: CDR1 MNHNY, CDR2 SVGAGI (reference sequence). V lost 5 bases, J lost 4 bases, and 8 bases stayed unmatched. The CDR3 DNA follows: TGTGCCAGCAGTCGTATACAGGGGCCCGGGGCCAACGTCCTGACTTTC. Protein product: CASSRIQGPGANVLTF.

Only a few counts were recorded for this clone. The rearrangement links TRBV4-1 to TRBJ1-4, with D possibly TRBD1 on 5 matching bases. The CDR3 extends over 13 amino acids. V was cut by 3 bases and J by 8 bases, with 10 bases left in between. Germline V gene lookup returns CDR1 MGHRA and CDR2 YSYEKL. The DNA of the CDR3 is TGCGCCAGCAGCCACCCGGGACTAGAAAAACTGTTTTTT. Encoded protein: CASSHPGLEKLFF.

The rearrangement links TRBV6-6 to TRBJ2-2; 8 bases are shared with TRBD2. The CDR3 extends over 16 amino acids. The germline V gene encodes CDR1 MNHNY and CDR2 SVGAGI (reference sequence). Trimming at V came to 7 bases and at J to 1 base, leaving 8 bases not matched to a gene. This CDR3 reads CASKRAGDWNTGELFF. The CDR3 region has the DNA TGTGCCAGCAAGAGAGCGGGAGACTGGAACACCGGGGAGCTGTTTTTT.

The V gene is TRBV18, the J gene TRBJ2-3, with 7 nucleotides matching TRBD1. The germline CDR1 and CDR2 sequences are KGHSH and LQKENI. This CDR3 has 16 residues. Unmatched junction bases numbered 9, after V lost 3 bases and J lost 3 bases. CDR3 amino acids: CASSPLPGTATDTQYF. The CDR3 nucleotides are TGTGCCAGCTCACCTCTCCCCGGGACAGCTACAGATACGCAGTATTTT.

The rearrangement links TRBV10-3 to TRBJ1-1; TRBD1 aligns across 10 bases. In germline, CDR1 is ENHRY, CDR2 SYGVKD. This CDR3 has 14 amino acids. Trimming at V came to 10 bases and at J to 4 bases, leaving 9 bases not matched to a gene. Here the CDR3 DNA reads TGTGCCACCTGGGACAGGGGAGGTATCACTGAAGCTTTCTTT. Translation gives CATWDRGGITEAFF.

V is TRBV29-1 and J is TRBJ1-2, with 7 bases aligning to TRBD1. The CDR3 is 14 amino acids. V shed 4 bases, J shed 6 bases, and the junction held 11 bases outside the gene matches. CDR1 and CDR2 (germline): SQVTM, ANQGSEA. CDR3 nucleotide sequence: TGCAGCGTTGCCTCGACAGGGCGTTTTCATGGCTACACCTTC. This codes for CSVASTGRFHGYTF.